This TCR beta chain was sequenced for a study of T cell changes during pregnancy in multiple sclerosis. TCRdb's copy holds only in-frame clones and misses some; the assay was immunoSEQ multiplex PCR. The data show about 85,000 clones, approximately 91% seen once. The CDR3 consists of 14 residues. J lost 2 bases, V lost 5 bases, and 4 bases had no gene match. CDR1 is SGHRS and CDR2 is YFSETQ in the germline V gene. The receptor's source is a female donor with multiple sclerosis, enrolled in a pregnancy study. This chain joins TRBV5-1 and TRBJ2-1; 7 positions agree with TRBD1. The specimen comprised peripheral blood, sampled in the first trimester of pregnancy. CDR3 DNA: TGCGCCAGCAGTCGAGGGGGCGCCTACAATGAGCAGTTCTTC. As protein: CASSRGGAYNEQFF.